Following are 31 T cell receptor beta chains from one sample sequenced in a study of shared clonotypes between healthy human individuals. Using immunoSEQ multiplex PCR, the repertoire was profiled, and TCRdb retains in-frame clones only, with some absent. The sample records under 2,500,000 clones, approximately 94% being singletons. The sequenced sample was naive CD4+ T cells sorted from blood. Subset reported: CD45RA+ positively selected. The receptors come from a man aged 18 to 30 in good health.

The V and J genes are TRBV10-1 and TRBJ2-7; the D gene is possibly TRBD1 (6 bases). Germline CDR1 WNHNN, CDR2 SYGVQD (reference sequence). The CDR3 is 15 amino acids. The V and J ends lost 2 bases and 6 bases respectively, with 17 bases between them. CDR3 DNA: TGCGCCAGCAGTGAGAAGGAACAGGGCGGCGGCGAGCAGTACTTC. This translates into CASSEKEQGGGEQYF.

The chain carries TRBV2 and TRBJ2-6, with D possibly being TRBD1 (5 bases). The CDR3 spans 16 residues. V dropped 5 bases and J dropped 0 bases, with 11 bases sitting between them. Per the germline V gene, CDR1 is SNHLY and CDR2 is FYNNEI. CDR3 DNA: TGTGCCAGCAGTAAGGGGTTAGGCTCTGGGGCCAACGTCCTGACTTTC. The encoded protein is CASSKGLGSGANVLTF.

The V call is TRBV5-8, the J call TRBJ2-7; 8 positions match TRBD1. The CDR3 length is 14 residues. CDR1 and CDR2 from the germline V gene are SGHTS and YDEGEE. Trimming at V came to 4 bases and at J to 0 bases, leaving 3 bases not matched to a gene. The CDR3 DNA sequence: TGTGCCAGCAGCGGCGGGACAGGCTCCTACGAGCAGTACTTC. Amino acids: CASSGGTGSYEQYF.

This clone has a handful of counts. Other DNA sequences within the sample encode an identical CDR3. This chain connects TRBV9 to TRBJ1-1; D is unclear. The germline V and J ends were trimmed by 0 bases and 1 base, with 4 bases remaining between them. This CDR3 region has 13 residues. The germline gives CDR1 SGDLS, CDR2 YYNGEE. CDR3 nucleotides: TGTGCCAGCAGCGTAGCTCCGAACACTGAAGCTTTCTTT. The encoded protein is CASSVAPNTEAFF.

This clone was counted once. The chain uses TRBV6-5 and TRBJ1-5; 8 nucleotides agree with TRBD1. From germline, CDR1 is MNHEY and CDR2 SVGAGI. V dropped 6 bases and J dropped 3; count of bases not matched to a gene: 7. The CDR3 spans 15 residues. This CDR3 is CASSIDRGDNQPQHF. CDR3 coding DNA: TGTGCCAGCAGCATTGACAGGGGCGACAATCAGCCCCAGCATTTT.

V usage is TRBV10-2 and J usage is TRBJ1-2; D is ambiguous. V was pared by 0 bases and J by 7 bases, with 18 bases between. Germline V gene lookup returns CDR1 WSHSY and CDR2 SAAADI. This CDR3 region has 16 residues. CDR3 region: CASSESTPGSLAGYTF. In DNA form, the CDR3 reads TGCGCCAGCAGTGAGTCGACTCCTGGCAGCTTGGCTGGCTACACCTTC.

The CDR3: CASSPPWTDSYEQYF. CDR3 in DNA: TGTGCCAGCTCACCACCGTGGACGGACTCCTACGAGCAGTACTTC. This chain uses TRBV18 with TRBJ2-7; D gene ambiguous. The CDR3 contains 15 residues. Trimming removed 0 bases from V and 0 bases from J, with 9 bases in between. CDR1 and CDR2 from the germline V gene are KGHSH and LQKENI.

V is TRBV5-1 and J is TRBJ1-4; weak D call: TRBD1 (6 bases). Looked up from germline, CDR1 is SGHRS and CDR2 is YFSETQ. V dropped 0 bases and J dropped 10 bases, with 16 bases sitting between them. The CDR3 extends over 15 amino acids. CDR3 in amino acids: CASSLDAGGRAKLFF. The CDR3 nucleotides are TGCGCCAGCAGCTTGGATGCCGGGGGGCGAGCAAAACTGTTTTTT. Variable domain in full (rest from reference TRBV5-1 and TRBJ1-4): KAGVTQTPRYLIKTRGQQVTLSCSPISGHRSVSWYQQTPGQGLQFLFEYFSETQRNKGNFPGRFSGRQFSNSRSEMNVSTLELGDSALYLCASSLDAGGRAKLFFGSGTQLSVL.

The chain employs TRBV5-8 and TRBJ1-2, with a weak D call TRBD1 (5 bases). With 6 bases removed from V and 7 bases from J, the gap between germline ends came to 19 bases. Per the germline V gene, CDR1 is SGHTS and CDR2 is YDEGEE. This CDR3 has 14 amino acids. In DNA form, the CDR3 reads TGTGCCAGCACTCAAGGGAGGGGCGCTATTGGCTACACCTTC. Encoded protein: CASTQGRGAIGYTF.

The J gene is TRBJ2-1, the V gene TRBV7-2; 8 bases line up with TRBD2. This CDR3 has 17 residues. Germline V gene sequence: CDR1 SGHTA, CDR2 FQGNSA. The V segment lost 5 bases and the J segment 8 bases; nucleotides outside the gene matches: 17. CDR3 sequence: CASSERFTSRGGDEQFF. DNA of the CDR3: TGTGCCAGCAGCGAAAGGTTTACTAGTCGGGGGGGCGATGAGCAGTTCTTC.

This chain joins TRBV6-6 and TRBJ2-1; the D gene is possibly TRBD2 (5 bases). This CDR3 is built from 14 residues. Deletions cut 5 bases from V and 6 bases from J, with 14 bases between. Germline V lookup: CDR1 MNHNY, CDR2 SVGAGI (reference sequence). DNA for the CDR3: TGTGCCAGCAGTCCTAGCAGGCCGGGCAATGAGCAGTTCTTC. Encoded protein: CASSPSRPGNEQFF.

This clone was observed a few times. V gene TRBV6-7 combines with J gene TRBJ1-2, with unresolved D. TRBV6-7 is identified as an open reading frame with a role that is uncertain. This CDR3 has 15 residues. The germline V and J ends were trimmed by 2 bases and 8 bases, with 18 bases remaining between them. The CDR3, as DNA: TGTGCCAGCAGTTACCCCCGCCTCCCGTGGGTCGGCTACACCTTC. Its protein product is CASSYPRLPWVGYTF.

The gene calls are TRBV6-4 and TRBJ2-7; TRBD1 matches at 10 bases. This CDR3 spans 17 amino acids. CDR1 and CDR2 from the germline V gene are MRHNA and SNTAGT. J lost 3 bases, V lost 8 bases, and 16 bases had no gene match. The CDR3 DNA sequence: TGTGCCAGCCTCAAGAGGGGACAGGGGCCCAAGGACTACGAGCAGTACTTC. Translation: CASLKRGQGPKDYEQYF.

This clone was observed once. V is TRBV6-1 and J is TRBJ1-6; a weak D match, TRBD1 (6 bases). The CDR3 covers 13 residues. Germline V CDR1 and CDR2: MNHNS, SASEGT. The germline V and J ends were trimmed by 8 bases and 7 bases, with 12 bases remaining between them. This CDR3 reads CASGWTENSPLHF. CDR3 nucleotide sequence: TGTGCCAGCGGGTGGACAGAGAATTCACCCCTCCACTTT.

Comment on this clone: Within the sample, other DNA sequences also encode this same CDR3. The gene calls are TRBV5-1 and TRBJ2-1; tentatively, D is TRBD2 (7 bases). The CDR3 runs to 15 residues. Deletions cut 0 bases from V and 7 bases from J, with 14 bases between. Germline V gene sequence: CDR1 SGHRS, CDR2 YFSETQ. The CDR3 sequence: CASSLVGGAYNEQFF. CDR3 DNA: TGCGCCAGCAGCTTGGTTGGGGGGGCGTATAATGAGCAGTTCTTC.

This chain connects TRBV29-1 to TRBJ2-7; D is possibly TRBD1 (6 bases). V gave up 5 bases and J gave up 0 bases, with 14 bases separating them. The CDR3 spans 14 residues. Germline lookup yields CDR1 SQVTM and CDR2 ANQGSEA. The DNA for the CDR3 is TGCAGCGTTACCGACAGGCCAAGCTCCTACGAGCAGTACTTC. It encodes CSVTDRPSSYEQYF.

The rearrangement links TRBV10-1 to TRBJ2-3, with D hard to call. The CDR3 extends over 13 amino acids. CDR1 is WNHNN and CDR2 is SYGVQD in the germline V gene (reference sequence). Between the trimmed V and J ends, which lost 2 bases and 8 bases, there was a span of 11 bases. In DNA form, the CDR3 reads TGCGCCAGCAGTGAGGGGCCCCCCGGTACGCAGTATTTT. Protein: CASSEGPPGTQYF.

CDR3 in amino acids: CASSWTGPYTDTQYF. The DNA of the CDR3 is TGTGCCAGCAGCTGGACGGGACCGTACACAGATACGCAGTATTTT. The rearrangement uses TRBV6-5 and TRBJ2-3; D tentatively fits TRBD1 or TRBD2 (5 bases each). V shed 6 bases and J shed 2 bases, with 15 bases lying between them. The CDR3 has 15 amino acids. The V gene's germline CDR1 is MNHEY and CDR2 SVGAGI.

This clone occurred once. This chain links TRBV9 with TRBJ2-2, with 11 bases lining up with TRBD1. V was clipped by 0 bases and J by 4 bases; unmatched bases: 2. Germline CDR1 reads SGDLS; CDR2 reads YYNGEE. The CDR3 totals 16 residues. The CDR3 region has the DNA TGTGCCAGCAGCGTAGCAGGGACAGGGGGCACCGGGGAGCTGTTTTTT. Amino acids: CASSVAGTGGTGELFF.

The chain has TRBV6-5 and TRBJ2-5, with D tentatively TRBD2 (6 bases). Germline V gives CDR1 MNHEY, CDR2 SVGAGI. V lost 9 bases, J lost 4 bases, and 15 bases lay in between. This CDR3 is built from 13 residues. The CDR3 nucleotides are TGTGCCAGTCTGGGCGGGACGGTAGAGACCCAGTACTTC. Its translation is CASLGGTVETQYF.

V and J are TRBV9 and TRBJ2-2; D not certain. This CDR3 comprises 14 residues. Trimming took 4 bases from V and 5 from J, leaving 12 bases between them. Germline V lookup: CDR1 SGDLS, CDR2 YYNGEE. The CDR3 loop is CASSPQASTGELFF. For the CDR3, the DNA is TGTGCCAGCAGCCCCCAAGCTTCTACCGGGGAGCTGTTTTTT.

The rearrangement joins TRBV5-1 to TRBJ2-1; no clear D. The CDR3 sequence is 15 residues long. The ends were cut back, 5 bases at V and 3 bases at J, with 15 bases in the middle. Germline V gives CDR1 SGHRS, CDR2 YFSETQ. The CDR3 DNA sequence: TGCGCCAGCAGGACGACGCCGGAAAACTACAATGAGCAGTTCTTC. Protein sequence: CASRTTPENYNEQFF.

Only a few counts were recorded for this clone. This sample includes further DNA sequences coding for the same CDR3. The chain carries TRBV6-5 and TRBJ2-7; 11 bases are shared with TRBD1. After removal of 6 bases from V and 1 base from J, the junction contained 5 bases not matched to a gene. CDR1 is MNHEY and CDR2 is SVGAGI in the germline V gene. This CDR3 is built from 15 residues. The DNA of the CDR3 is TGTGCCAGCAGAGCCGGGACAGGGGGTTCCTACGAGCAGTACTTC. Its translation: CASRAGTGGSYEQYF.

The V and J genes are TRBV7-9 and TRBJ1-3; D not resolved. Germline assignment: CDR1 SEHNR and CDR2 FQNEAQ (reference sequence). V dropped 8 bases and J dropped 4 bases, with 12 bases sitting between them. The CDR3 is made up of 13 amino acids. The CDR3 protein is CASWVGPGNTIYF. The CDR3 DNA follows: TGTGCCAGCTGGGTTGGGCCCGGAAACACCATATATTTT.

CDR3 in amino acids: CASSAQYTGELFF. The DNA of the CDR3 is TGTGCCAGCAGTGCCCAATACACCGGGGAGCTGTTTTTT. The chain recombines TRBV6-1 with TRBJ2-2, with D hard to call. Germline-derived CDR1 and CDR2 are MNHNS and SASEGT. V lost 4 bases and J lost 3, with 6 bases in between. The CDR3 is 13 amino acids.

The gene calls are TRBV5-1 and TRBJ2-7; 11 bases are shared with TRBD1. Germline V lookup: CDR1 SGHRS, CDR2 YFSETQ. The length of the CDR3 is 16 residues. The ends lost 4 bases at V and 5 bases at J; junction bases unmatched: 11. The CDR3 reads CASSLVTGTGGNEQYF. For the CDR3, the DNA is TGCGCCAGCAGCCTGGTTACCGGGACAGGGGGTAACGAGCAGTACTTC.

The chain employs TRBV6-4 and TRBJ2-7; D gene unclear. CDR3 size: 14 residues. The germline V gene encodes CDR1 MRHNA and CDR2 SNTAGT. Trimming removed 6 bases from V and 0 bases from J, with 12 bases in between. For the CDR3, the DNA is TGTGCCAGCAGACGAGAGGAGAGCTCCTACGAGCAGTACTTC. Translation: CASRREESSYEQYF.

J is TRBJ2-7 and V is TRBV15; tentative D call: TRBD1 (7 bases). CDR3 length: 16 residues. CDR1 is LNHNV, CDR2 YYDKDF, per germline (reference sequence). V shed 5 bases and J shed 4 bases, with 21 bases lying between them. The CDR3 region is CATSVPIGGQPYEQYF. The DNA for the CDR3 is TGTGCCACCAGCGTCCCGATCGGGGGACAGCCTTACGAGCAGTACTTC.

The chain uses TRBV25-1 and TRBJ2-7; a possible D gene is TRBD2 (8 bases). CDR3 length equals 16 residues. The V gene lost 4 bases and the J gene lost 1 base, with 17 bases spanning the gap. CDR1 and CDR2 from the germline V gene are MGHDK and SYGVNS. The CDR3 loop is CASSVGQLAGSYEQYF. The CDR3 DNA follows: TGTGCCAGCAGTGTGGGACAGCTAGCGGGTTCCTACGAGCAGTACTTC.

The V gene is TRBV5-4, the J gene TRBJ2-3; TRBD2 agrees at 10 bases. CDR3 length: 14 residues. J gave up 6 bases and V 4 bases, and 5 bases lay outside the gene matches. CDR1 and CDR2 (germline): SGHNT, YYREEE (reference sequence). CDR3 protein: CASSHSSGGDTQYF. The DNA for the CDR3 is TGTGCCAGCAGCCACAGTAGCGGGGGGGATACGCAGTATTTT.

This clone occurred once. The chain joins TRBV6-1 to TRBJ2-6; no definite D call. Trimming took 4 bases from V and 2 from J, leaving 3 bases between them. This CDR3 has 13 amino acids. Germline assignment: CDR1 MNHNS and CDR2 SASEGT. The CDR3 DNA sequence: TGTGCCAGCAGTGGTGCTGGGGCCAACGTCCTGACTTTC. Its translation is CASSGAGANVLTF.